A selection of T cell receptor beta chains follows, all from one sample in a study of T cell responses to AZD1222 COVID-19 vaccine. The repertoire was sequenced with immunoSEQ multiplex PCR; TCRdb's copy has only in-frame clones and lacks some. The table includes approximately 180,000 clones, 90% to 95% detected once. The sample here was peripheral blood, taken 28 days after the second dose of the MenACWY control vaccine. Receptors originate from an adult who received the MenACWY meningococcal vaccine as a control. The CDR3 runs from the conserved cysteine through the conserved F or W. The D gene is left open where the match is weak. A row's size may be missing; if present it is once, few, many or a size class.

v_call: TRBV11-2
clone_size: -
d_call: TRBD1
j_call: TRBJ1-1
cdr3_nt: TGTGCCAGCAGCCTCCGACTCGACAGGGCGAACACTGAAGCTTTCTTT
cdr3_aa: CASSLRLDRANTEAFF

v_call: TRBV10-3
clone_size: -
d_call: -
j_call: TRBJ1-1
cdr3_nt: TGTGCCATCAGTGCTGGAGGGAACACTGAAGCTTTCTTT
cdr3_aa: CAISAGGNTEAFF

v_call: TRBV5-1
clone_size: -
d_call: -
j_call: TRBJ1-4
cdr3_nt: TGCGCCAGCAGCTGGCAGGGTTGGGAGGAAAAACTGTTTTTT
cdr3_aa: CASSWQGWEEKLFF

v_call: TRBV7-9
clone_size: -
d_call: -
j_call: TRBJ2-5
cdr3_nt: TGTGCCAGCAGCCGCGGACGCTTCCAAGAGACCCAGTACTTC
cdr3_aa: CASSRGRFQETQYF

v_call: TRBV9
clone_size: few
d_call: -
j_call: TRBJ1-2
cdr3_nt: TGTGCCAGCAGCGTAGAATCCAGAACTAACTATGGCTACACCTTC
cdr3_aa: CASSVESRTNYGYTF

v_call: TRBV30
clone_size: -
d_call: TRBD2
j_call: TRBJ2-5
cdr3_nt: TGTGCCTGGAGTTCTAGCGGGGGGGCCACGGAGACCCAGTACTTC
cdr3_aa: CAWSSSGGATETQYF

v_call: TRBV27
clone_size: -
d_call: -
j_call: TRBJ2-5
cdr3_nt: TGTGCCAGCAGCCTCTATTGGGACTCCCAAGAGACCCAGTACTTC
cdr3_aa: CASSLYWDSQETQYF

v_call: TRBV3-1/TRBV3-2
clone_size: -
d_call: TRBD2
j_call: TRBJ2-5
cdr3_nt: TGTGCCAGCAGCCAACTAGCGGACAAACAAGAGACCCAGTACTTC
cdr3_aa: CASSQLADKQETQYF

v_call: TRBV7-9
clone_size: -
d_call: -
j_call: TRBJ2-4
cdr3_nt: TGTGCCAGCAGCCCCCGTAGGTTTACGAGGGCCAAAAACATTCAGTACTTC
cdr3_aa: CASSPRRFTRAKNIQYF

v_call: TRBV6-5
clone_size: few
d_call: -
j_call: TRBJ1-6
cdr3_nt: TGTGCCAGCAGGTTCCAAAATTCACCCCTCCACTTT
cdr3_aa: CASRFQNSPLHF

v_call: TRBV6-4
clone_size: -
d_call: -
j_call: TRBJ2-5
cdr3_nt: TGTGCCAGCAGTGACTCGAAGGCGAGGGGACACCCACAAGAGACCCAGTACTTC
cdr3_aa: CASSDSKARGHPQETQYF

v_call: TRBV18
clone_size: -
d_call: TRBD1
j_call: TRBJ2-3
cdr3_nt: TGTGCCAGCTCCCCGTGGGACAGGGCTAGCACAGATACGCAGTATTTT
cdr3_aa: CASSPWDRASTDTQYF

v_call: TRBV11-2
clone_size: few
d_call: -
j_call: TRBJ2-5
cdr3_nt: TGTGCCAGCAGGACACCTCAAGAGACCCAGTACTTC
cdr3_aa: CASRTPQETQYF

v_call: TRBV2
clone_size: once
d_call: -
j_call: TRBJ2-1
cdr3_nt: TGTGCCAGCAGAGGGGGTGGGCAGGTCTACAATGAGCAGTTCTTC
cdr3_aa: CASRGGGQVYNEQFF

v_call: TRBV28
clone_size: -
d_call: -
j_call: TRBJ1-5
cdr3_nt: TGTGCCAGCAGTTTCCCGACAGCGATGTTAAGCAATCAGCCCCAGCATTTT
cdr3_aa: CASSFPTAMLSNQPQHF

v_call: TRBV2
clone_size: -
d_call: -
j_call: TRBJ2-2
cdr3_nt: TGTGCCAGCACCCTAAGGGGGACGGGCGGGGAGCTGTTTTTT
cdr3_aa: CASTLRGTGGELFF

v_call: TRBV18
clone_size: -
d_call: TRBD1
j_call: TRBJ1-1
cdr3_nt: TGTGCCAGCTCACCTGGACAGGCGAACACTGAAGCTTTCTTT
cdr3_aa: CASSPGQANTEAFF

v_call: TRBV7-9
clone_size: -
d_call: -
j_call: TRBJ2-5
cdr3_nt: TGTGCCAGCAGCTTGGAACGGGGGTACCCCCCCCAGTACTTC
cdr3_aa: CASSLERGYPPQYF

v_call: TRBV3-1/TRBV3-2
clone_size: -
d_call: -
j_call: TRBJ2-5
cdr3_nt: TGTGCCAGCGGAAGAGGAGGTGCGGAGACCCAGTACTTC
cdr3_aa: CASGRGGAETQYF

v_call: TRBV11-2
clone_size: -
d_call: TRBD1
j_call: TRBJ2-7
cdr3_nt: TGTGCCAGCAGCTTCAGACAGGGGGGCGAGCAGTACTTC
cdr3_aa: CASSFRQGGEQYF

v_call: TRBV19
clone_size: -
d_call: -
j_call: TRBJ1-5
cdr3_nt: TGTGCCAGTAGTAATCCAGCCAACAATCAGCCCCAGCATTTT
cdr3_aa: CASSNPANNQPQHF

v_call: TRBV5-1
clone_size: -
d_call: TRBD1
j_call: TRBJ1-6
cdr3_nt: TGCGCCAGCAGCTCTCGACAGGGTATGAGTTCACCCCTCCACTTT
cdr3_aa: CASSSRQGMSSPLHF

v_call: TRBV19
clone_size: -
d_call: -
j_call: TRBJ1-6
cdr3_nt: TGTGCCAGTACCGATACGGATATCGGGGGTAATTCACCCCTCCACTTT
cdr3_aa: CASTDTDIGGNSPLHF

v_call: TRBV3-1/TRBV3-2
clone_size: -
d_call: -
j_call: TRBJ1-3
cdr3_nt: TGTGCCAGCAGCCTCGGGGGAACTGGAAACACCATATATTTT
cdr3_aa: CASSLGGTGNTIYF

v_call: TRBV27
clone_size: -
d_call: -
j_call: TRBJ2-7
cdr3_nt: TGTGCCAGCAGTTTTACAGGGCACTATACCTACGAGCAGTACTTC
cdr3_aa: CASSFTGHYTYEQYF

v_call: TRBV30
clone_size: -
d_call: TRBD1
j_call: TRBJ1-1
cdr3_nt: TGTGCCTGGAGGGCAGGGGGGAACACTGAAGCTTTCTTT
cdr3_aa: CAWRAGGNTEAFF

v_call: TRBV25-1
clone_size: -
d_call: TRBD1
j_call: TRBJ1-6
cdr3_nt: TGTGCCAGCAGTAAGACAGGGGATTCACCCCTCCACTTT
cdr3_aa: CASSKTGDSPLHF

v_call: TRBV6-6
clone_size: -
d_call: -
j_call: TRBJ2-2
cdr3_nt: TGTGCCAGCAGTTACTCCGACTTGCTGGAGCTGTTTTTT
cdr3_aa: CASSYSDLLELFF

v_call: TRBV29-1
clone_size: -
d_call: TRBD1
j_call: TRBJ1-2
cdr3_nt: TGCAGCGTCGGTATCGCCAGGGACAGGGAAGGCTACACCTTC
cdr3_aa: CSVGIARDREGYTF

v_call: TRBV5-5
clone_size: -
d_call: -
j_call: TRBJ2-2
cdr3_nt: TGTGCCAGCAGCTTTCTGGACAGCTCATCCAACACCGGGGAGCTGTTTTTT
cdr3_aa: CASSFLDSSSNTGELFF

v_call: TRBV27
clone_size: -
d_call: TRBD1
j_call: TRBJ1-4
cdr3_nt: TGTGCCAGCAGTTCCTACAGGGGCGCGGGCGAAAAACTGTTTTTT
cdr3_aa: CASSSYRGAGEKLFF

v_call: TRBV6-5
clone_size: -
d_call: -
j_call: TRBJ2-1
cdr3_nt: TGTGCCAGCAGTTCCGCACAGGAATACAATGAGCAGTTCTTC
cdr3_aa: CASSSAQEYNEQFF

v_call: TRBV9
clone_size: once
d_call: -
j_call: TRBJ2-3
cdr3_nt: TGTGCCAGCAGCGCCGAAGCACAGACTAGCACAGATACGCAGTATTTT
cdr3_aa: CASSAEAQTSTDTQYF

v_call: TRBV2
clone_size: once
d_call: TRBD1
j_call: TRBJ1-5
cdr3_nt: TGTGCCAGCGCCGACAGGGATAGCAATCAGCCCCAGCATTTT
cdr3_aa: CASADRDSNQPQHF

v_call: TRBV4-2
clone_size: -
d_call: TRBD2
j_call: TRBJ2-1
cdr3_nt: TGTGCCAGCAGCCCCAGCTACGGGGGGGGTGACAATGAGCAGTTCTTC
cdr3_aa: CASSPSYGGGDNEQFF

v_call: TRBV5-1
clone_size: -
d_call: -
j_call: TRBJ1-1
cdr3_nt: TGCGCCAGCAGCTCCGGGGGACACCTAAACACTGAAGCTTTCTTT
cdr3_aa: CASSSGGHLNTEAFF

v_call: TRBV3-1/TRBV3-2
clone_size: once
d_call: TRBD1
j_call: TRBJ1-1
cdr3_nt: TGTGCCAGCAGCCTTCGGACAGGATCTAACACTGAAGCTTTCTTT
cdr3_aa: CASSLRTGSNTEAFF

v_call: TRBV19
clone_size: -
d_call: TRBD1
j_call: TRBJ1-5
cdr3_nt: TGTGCCAGTAGGGCGCAGGGGGGAGGCAATCAGCCCCAGCATTTT
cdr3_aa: CASRAQGGGNQPQHF

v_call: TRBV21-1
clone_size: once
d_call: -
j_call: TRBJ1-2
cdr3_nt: TGTGCCAGCAGCTTAGTAGGGGATGCTAACTATGGCTACACCTTC
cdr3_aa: CASSLVGDANYGYTF

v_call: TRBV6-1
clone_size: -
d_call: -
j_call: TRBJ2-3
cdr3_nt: TGTGCCAGCAGTGAGTTCGGAGGACAAACCGACACAGATACGCAGTATTTT
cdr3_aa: CASSEFGGQTDTDTQYF

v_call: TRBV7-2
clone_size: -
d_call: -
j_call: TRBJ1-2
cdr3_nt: TGTGCCAGCAGCCAGGGGCAGAACTATGGCTACACCTTC
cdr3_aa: CASSQGQNYGYTF

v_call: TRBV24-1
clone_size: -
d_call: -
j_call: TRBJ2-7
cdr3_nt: TGTGCCACCAGTGCGGTAGGTTCCTACGAGCAGTACTTC
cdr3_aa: CATSAVGSYEQYF

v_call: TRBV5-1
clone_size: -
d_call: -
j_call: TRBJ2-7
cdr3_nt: TGCGCCAGCAGCTTGGTAGGGTACGAGCAGTACTTC
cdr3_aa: CASSLVGYEQYF

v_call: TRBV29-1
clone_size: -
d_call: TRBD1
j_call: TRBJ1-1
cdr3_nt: TGCAGCGTTGCAACGGGACAGACTGAAGCTTTCTTT
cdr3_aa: CSVATGQTEAFF

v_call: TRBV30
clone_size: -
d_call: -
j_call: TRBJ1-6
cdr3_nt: TGTGCCTGGAGTGTACGAGGCAGAATAAATTCACCCCTCCACTTT
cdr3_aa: CAWSVRGRINSPLHF

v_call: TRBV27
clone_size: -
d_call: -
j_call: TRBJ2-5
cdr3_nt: TGTGCCAGCACTCTAGGGGAGACCCAGTACTTC
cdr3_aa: CASTLGETQYF

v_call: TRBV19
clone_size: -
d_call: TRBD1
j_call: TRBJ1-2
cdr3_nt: TGTGCCAGTAGTACCCGGGACAGCTATGGCTACACCTTC
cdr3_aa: CASSTRDSYGYTF

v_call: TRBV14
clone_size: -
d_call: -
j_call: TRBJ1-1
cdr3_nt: TGTGCCAGCAGCAGGGGGATCAACACTGAAGCTTTCTTT
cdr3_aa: CASSRGINTEAFF

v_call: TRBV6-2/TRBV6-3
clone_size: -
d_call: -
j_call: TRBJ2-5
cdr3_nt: TGTGCCAGCAGTTACAAGGGCGGCGAGACCCAGTACTTC
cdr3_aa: CASSYKGGETQYF

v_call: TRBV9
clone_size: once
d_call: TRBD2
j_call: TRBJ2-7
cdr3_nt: TGTGCCAGCAGCGTAGGGCCTAGCGGGGCCTACGAGCAGTACTTC
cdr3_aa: CASSVGPSGAYEQYF

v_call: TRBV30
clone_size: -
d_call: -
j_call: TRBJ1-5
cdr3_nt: TGTGCCTGGAGTGTAGACGGGAATCAGCCCCAGCATTTT
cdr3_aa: CAWSVDGNQPQHF